This TCR beta chain was identified in a study of technical replicates of blood from four donors. V lost 5 bases to trimming and J lost 4 bases; unmatched junction nucleotides: 8. The CDR3 has 15 residues. CDR1 is SGHVS, CDR2 FNYEAQ, per germline. Sequencing was performed with immunoSEQ multiplex PCR; in TCRdb, only in-frame clones are kept and a portion is missing. Of tens of thousands of clones listed, 95% to 96% are singletons. Sequenced material: T cells isolated from PBMCs. This chain uses TRBV7-6 with TRBJ2-3, with 8 bases that match TRBD1. This sequence was found in a human donor in good health. The DNA of the CDR3 is TGTGCCAGCAGCCCGGTCAGGGGGCTAGCAGATACGCAGTATTTT. It specifies CASSPVRGLADTQYF.